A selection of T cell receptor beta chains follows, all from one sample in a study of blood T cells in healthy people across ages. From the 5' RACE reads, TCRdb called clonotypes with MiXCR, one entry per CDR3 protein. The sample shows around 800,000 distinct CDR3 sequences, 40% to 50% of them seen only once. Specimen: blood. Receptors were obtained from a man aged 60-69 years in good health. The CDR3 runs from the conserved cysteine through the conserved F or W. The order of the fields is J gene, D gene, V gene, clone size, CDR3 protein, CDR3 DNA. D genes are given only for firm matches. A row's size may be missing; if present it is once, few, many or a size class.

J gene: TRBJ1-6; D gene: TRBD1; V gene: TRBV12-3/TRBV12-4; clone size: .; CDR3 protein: CASSLATGTVGPLHF; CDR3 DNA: TGTGCCAGCAGTTTAGCCACCGGGACAGTCGGACCCCTCCACTTT
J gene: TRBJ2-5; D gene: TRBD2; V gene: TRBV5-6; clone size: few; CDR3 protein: CASSLALAGGHETQYF; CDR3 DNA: TGTGCCAGCAGCTTGGCCCTAGCGGGGGGGCACGAGACCCAGTACTTC
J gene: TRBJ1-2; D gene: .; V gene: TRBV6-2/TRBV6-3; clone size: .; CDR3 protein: CASSYTGPNYGYTF; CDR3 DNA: TGTGCCAGCAGTTATACAGGGCCAAACTATGGCTACACCTTC
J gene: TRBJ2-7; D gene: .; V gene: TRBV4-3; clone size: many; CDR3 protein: CASSQDRGTEQYF; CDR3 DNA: TGCGCCAGCAGCCAAGATCGGGGGACCGAGCAGTACTTC
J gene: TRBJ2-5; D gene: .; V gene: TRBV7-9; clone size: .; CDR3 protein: CASSSPGRGETQYF; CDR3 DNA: TGTGCCAGCAGCTCACCAGGGAGGGGGGAGACCCAGTACTTC
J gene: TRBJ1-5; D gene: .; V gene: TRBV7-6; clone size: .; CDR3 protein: CASSSWEGNQPQHF; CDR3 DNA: TGTGCCAGCAGCTCCTGGGAGGGTAATCAGCCCCAGCATTTT
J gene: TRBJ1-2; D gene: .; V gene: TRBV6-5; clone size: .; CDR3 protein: CASSYGTDYGYTF; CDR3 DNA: TGTGCCAGCAGTTACGGGACGGACTATGGCTACACCTTC
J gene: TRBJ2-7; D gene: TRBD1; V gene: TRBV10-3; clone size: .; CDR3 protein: CAISGTGQGSYEQYF; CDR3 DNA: TGTGCCATCAGTGGGACGGGACAGGGATCCTACGAGCAGTACTTC
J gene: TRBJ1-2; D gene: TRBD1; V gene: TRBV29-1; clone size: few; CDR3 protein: CSVEWNPGTGNYGYTF; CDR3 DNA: TGCAGCGTTGAGTGGAACCCCGGGACAGGAAACTATGGCTACACCTTC
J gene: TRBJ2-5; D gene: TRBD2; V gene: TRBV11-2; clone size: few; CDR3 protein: CASSSGYSGSGTQYF; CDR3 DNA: TGTGCCAGCAGCTCCGGGTATAGCGGGTCTGGGACCCAGTACTTC
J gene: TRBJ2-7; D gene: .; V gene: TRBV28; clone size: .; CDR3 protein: CASSLLPRNSYEQYF; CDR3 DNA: TGTGCCAGCAGTTTACTACCAAGAAACTCCTACGAGCAGTACTTC
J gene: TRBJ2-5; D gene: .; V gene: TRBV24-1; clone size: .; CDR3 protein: CATSGGSGYQETQYF; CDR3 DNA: TGTGCCACCAGTGGCGGTAGCGGTTACCAAGAGACCCAGTACTTC
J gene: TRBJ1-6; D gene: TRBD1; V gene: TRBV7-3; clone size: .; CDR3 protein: CASSLTGTGNSPLHF; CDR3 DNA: TGTGCTAGCAGCTTAACTGGGACAGGGAATTCACCCCTCCACTTT
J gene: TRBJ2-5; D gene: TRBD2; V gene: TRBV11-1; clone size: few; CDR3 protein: CASSLRAGVEETQYF; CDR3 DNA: TGTGCCAGCAGCTTGAGAGCGGGGGTAGAAGAGACCCAGTACTTC
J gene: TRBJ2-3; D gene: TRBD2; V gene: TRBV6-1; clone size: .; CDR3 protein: CASSSTAGGLDTQYF; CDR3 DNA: TGTGCCAGCAGTAGCACGGCGGGGGGTTTGGATACGCAGTATTTT
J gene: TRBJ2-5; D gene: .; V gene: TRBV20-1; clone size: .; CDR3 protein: CSARGRTGTQETQYF; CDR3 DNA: TGCAGTGCGCGGGGGAGGACAGGGACCCAAGAGACCCAGTACTTC
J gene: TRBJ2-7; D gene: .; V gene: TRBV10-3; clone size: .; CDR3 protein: CAISEITVGEQYF; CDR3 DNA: TGTGCCATCAGTGAAATAACAGTTGGAGAGCAGTACTTC
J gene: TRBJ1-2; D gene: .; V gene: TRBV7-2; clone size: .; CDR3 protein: CASSPGGFDYGYTF; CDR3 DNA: TGTGCCAGCAGCCCGGGGGGGTTCGACTATGGCTACACCTTC
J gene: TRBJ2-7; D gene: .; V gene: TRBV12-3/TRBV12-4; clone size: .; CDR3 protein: CASTQTGRSYEQYF; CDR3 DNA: TGTGCCAGCACCCAGACAGGTAGATCCTACGAGCAGTACTTC
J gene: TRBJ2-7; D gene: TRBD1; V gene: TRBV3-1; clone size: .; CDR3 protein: CASSGRDRASYEQYF; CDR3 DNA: TGTGCCAGCAGCGGCCGAGACAGGGCCTCCTACGAGCAGTACTTC
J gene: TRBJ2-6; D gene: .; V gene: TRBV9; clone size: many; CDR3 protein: CASSDRTGYGANVLTF; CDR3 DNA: TGTGCCAGCAGCGACCGAACAGGGTACGGGGCCAACGTCCTGACTTTC
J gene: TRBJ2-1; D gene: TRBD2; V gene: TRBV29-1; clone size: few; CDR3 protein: CSVGLAGVYNEQFF; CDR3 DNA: TGCAGCGTTGGTCTAGCGGGGGTCTACAATGAGCAGTTCTTC
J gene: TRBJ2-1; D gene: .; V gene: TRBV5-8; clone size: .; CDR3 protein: CASSSLWVRENNEQFF; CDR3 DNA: TGTGCCAGCAGCTCCCTATGGGTCAGGGAGAACAATGAGCAGTTCTTC
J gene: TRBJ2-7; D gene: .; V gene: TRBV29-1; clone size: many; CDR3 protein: CSVILIGMYEQYF; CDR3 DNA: TGCAGCGTTATCTTAATTGGGATGTACGAGCAGTACTTC
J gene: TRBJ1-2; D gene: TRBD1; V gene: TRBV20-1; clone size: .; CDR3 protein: CSASQGGRGDTF; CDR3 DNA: TGCAGTGCTAGCCAAGGGGGCAGGGGCGACACCTTC
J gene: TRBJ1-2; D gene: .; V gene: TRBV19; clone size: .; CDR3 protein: CASSIDRRANYGYTF; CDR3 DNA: TGTGCCAGTAGTATAGATCGGAGGGCTAACTATGGCTACACCTTC
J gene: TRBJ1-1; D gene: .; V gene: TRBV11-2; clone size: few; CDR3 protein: CASSLRRDTEAFF; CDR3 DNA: TGTGCCAGCAGCTTACGCAGGGACACTGAAGCTTTCTTT
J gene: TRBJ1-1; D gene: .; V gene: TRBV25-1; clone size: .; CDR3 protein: CASSATGLDEAFF; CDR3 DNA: TGTGCCAGCAGTGCCACAGGGTTGGATGAAGCTTTCTTT
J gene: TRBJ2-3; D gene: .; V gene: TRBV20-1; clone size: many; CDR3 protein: CSAAPTDTQYF; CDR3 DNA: TGCAGTGCCGCCCCCACAGATACGCAGTATTTT
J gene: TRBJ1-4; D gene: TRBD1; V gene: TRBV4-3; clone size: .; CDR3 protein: CASSQERQGEKLFF; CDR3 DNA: TGCGCCAGCAGCCAGGAGAGACAGGGGGAAAAACTGTTTTTT